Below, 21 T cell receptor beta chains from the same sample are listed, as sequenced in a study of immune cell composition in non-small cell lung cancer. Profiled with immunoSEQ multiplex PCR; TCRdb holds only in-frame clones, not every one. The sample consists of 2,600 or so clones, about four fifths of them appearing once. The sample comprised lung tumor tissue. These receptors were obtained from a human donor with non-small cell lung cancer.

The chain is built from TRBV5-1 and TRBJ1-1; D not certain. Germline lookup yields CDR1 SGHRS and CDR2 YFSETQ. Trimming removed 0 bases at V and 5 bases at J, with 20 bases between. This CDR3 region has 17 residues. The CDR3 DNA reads TGCGCCAGCAGCTTGGACCGGCGGAGAGAGTCGTTAACTGAAGCTTTCTTT. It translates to CASSLDRRRESLTEAFF.

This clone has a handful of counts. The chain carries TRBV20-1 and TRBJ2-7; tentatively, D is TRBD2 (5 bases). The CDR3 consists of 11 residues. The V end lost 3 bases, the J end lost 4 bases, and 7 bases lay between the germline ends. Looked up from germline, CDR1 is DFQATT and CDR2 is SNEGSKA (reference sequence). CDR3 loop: CSASGDYEQYF. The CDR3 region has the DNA TGCAGTGCTAGCGGGGATTACGAGCAGTACTTC.

CDR3 sequence reads: CASSFQGSQETQYF. The CDR3 DNA reads as TGCGCCAGCAGCTTCCAGGGCTCCCAAGAGACCCAGTACTTC. This chain joins TRBV5-1 and TRBJ2-5; TRBD1 is a possible D gene (5 bases). V gave up 2 bases and J gave up 1 base, with 9 bases separating them. This CDR3 spans 14 amino acids. Germline CDR1 SGHRS, CDR2 YFSETQ.

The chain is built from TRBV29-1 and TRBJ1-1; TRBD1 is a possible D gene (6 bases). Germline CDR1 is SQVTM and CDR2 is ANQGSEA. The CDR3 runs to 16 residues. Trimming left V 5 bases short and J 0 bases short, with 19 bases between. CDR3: CSVPRGGGQLNTEAFF. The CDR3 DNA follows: TGCAGCGTTCCCCGCGGCGGGGGGCAACTGAACACTGAAGCTTTCTTT.

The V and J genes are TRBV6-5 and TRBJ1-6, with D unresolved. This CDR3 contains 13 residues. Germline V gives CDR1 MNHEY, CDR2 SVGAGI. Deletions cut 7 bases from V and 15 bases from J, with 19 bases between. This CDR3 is CASTPGGRNLLHF. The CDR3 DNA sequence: TGTGCCAGCACTCCCGGAGGGCGTAACCTCCTCCACTTT.

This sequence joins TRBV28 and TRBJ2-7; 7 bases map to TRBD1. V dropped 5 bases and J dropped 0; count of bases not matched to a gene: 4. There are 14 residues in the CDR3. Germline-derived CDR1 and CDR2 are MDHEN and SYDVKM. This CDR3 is CASSPGQISYEQYF. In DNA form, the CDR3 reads TGTGCCAGCAGTCCGGGACAGATCTCCTACGAGCAGTACTTC.

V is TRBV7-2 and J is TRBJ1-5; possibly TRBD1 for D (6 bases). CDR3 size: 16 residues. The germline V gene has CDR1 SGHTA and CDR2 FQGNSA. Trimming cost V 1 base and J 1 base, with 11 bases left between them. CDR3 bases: TGTGCCAGCAGCTTAGGCGGGGGCGGGAGCAATCAGCCCCAGCATTTT. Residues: CASSLGGGGSNQPQHF.

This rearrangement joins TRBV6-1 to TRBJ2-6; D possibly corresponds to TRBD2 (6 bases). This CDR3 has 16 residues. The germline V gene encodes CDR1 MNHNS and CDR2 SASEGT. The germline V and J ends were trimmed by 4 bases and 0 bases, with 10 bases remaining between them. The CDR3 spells CASSVSGGSGANVLTF. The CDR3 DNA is TGTGCCAGCAGTGTTAGCGGCGGCTCTGGGGCCAACGTCCTGACTTTC.

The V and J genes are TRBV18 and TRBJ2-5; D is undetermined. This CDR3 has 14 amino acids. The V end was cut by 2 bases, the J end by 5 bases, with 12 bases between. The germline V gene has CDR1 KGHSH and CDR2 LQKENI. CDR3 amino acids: CASSPMSFSETQYF. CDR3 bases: TGTGCCAGCTCACCAATGAGCTTTTCCGAGACCCAGTACTTC.

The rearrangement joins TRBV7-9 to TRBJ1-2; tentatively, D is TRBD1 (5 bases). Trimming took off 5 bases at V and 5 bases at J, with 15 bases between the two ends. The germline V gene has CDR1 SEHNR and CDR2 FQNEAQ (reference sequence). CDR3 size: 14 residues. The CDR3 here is CASSPWTDTYGYTF. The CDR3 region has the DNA TGTGCCAGCAGCCCCTGGACGGACACGTATGGCTACACCTTC.

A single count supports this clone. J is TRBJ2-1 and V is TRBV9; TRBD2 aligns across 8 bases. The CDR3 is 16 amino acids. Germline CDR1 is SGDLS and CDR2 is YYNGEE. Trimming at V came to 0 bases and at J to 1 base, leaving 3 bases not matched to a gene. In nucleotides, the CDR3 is TGTGCCAGCAGCGTAGTCGGCGGGAGGTCCTACAATGAGCAGTTCTTC. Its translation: CASSVVGGRSYNEQFF.

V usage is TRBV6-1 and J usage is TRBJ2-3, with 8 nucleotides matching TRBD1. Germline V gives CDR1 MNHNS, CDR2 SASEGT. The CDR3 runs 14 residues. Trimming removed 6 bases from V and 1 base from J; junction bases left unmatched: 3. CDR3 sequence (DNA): TGTGCCAGCAGAATGGGACAGGGCACAGATACGCAGTATTTT. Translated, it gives CASRMGQGTDTQYF.

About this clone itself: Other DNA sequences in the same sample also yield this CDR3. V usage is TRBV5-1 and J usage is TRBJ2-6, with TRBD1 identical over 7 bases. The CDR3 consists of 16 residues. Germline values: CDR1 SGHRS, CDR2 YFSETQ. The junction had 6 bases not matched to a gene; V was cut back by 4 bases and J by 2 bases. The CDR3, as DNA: TGCGCCAGCAGCCCCGGACAGGAAGCTGGGGCCAACGTCCTGACTTTC. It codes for CASSPGQEAGANVLTF.

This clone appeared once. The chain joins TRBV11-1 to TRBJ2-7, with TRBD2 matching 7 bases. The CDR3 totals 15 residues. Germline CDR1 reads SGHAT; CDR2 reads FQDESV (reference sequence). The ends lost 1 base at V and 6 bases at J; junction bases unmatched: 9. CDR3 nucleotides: TGTGCCAGCAGCTTAGACTGGACTAGTTTCTCCGAGCAGTACTTC. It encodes CASSLDWTSFSEQYF.

The CDR3 DNA reads TGTGCCAGTACCCGAGGCCCTAGCGGGGGGACCACAAACATTCAGTACTTC. Encoded protein: CASTRGPSGGTTNIQYF. The chain is built from TRBV19 and TRBJ2-4, with 11 bases lining up with TRBD2. Trimming at V came to 7 bases and at J to 6 bases, leaving 14 bases not matched to a gene. The CDR3 spans 17 residues. CDR1 and CDR2 (germline): LNHDA, SQIVND (reference sequence).

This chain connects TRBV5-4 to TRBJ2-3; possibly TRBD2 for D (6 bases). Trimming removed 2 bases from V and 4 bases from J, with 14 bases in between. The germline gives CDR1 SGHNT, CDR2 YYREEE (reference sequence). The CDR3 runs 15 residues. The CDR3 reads CASSFSSAGADTQYF. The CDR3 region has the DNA TGTGCCAGCAGCTTTTCTAGCGCTGGGGCAGATACGCAGTATTTT.

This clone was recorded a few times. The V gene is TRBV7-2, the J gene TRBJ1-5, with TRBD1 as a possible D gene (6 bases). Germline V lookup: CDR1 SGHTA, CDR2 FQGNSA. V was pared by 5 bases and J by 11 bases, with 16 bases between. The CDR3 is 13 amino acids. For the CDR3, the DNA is TGTGCCAGCAGCCCCGGACAGTTTTTAGCCCAGCATTTT. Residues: CASSPGQFLAQHF.

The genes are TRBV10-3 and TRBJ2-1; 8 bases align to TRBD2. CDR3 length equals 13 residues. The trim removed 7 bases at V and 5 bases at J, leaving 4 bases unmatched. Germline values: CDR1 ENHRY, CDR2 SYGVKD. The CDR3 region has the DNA TGTGCCATCAACCAGCGGGAGAACAATGAGCAGTTCTTC. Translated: CAINQRENNEQFF.

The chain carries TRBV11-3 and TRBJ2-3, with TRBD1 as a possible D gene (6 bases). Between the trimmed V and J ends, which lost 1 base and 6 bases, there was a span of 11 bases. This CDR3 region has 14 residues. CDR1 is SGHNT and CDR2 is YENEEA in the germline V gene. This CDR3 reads CASSLGGGWDTQYF. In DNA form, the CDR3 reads TGTGCCAGCAGCTTAGGAGGGGGATGGGATACGCAGTATTTT.

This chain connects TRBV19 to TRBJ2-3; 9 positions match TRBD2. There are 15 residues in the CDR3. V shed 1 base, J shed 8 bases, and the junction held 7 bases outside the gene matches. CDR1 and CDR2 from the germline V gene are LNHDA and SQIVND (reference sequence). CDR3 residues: CASSIVSGSAVTQYF. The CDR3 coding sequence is TGTGCCAGTAGTATAGTTAGCGGGAGCGCAGTTACGCAGTATTTT.

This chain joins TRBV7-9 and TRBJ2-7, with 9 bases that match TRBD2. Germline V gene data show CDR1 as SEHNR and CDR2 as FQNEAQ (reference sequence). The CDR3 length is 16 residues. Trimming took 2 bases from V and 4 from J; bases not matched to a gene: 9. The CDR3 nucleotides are TGTGCCAGCAGCTTACCCGCGGGAGGGAGAAATTACGAGCAGTACTTC. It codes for CASSLPAGGRNYEQYF.